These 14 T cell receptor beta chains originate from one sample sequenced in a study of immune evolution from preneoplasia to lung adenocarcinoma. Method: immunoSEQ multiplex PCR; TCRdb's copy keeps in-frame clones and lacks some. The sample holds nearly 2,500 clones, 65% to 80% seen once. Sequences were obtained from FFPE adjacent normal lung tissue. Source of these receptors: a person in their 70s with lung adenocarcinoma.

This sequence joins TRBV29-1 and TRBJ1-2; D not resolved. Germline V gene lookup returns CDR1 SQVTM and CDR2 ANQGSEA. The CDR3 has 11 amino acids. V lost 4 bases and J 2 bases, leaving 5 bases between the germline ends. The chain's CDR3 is CSVGSNYGYTF. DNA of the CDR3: TGCAGCGTTGGGAGCAACTATGGCTACACCTTC.

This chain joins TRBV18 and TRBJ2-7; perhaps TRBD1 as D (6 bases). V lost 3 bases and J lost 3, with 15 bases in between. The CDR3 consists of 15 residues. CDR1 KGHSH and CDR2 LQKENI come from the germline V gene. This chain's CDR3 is CASSPYRGTNYEQYF. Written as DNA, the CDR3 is TGTGCCAGCTCACCCTACCGAGGGACAAACTACGAGCAGTACTTC.

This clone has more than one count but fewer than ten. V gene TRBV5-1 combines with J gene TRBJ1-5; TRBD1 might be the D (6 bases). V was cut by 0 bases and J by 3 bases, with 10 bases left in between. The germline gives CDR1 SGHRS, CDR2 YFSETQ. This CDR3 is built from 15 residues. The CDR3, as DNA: TGCGCCAGCAGCTTGGCAGGGGCGAACAATCAGCCCCAGCATTTT. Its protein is CASSLAGANNQPQHF.

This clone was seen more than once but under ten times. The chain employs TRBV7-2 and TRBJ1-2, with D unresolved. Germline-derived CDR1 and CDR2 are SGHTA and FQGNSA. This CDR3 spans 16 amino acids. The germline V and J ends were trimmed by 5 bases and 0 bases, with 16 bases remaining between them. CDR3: CASSPGSDTANYGYTF. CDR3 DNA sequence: TGTGCCAGCAGCCCGGGGTCCGATACTGCTAACTATGGCTACACCTTC.

The CDR3 reads CASSGTTKTYEQYF. DNA of the CDR3: TGTGCCAGCAGTGGTACTACCAAGACCTACGAGCAGTACTTC. The chain links TRBV2 to TRBJ2-7; no definite D call. V lost 4 bases and J lost 2, with 12 bases in between. The CDR3 has 14 amino acids. Germline V gene lookup returns CDR1 SNHLY and CDR2 FYNNEI.

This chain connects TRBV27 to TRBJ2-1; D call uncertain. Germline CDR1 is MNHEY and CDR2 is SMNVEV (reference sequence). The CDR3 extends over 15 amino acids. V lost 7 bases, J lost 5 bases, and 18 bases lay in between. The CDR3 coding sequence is TGTGCCAGCACCGTAGGAAGCGCTCCGCACAATGAGCAGTTCTTC. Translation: CASTVGSAPHNEQFF.

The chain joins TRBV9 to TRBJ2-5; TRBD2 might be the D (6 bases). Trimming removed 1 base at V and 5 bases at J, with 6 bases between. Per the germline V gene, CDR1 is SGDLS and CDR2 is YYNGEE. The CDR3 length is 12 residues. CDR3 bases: TGTGCCAGCAGCGTAAGCGGGGAGACCCAGTACTTC. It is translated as CASSVSGETQYF.

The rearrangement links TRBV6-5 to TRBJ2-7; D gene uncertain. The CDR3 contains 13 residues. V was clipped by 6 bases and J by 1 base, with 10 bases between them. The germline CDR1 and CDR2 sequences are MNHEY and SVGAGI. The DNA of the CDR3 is TGTGCCAGCAGCGGGTATGCGTCCTACGAGCAGTACTTC. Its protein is CASSGYASYEQYF.

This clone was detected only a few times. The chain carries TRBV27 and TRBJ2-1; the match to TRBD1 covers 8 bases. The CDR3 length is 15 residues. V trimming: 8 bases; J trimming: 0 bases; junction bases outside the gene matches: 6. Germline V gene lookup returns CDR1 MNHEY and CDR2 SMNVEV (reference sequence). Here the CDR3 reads CASVAGGYSYNEQFF. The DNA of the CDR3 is TGTGCCAGCGTGGCAGGGGGCTACTCCTACAATGAGCAGTTCTTC.

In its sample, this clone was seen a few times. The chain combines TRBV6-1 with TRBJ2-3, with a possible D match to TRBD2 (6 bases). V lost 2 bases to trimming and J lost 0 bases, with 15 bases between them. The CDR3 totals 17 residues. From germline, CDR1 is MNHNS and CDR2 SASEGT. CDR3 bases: TGTGCCAGCAGTGAAACTCCGGGAGCCGCTAGCACAGATACGCAGTATTTT. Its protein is CASSETPGAASTDTQYF.

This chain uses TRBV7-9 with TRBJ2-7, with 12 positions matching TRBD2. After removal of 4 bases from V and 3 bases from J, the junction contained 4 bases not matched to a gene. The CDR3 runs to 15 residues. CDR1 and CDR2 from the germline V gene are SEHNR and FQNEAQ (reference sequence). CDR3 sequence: CASSSRTSGVYEQYF. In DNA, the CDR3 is TGTGCCAGCAGCTCCAGGACTAGCGGGGTCTACGAGCAGTACTTC.

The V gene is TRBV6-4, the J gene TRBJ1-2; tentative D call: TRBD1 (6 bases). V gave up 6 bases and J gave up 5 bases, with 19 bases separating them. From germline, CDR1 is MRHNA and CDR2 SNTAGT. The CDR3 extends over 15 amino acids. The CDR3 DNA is TGTGCCAGCAGCCCCAGGGGAGGGGACCCGTATGGCTACACCTTC. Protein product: CASSPRGGDPYGYTF.

CDR3 protein: CASSQVGGEEKLFF. In nucleotides, the CDR3 is TGTGCCAGCAGCCAAGTCGGGGGGGAGGAAAAACTGTTTTTT. The chain carries TRBV4-2 and TRBJ1-4; perhaps TRBD1 as D (5 bases). Germline lookup yields CDR1 LGHNA and CDR2 YNFKEQ. This CDR3 is built from 14 residues. V shed 1 base and J shed 8 bases, with 11 bases lying between them.

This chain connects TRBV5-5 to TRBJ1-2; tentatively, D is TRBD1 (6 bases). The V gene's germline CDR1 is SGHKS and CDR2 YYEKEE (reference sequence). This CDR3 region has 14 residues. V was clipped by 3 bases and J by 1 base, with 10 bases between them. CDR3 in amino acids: CASSSTGRNYGYTF. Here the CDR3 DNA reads TGTGCCAGCAGCTCCACAGGGCGTAACTATGGCTACACCTTC.